Shown below are 31 T cell receptor beta chains from a single sample sequenced in a study of control samples from healthy donors and cancer patients. Only in-frame clones appear in the TCRdb table, and some are missing; sequencing was by immunoSEQ multiplex PCR. The sample records 95,000 to 100,000 clones, approximately 90% being singletons. Input material: blood. All receptors come from a man aged 25-45 years in good health.

As DNA, the CDR3 is TGTGCCAGCAGTACCAAATCAGGGGCAACTAATGAAAAACTGTTTTTT. Protein: CASSTKSGATNEKLFF. The chain recombines TRBV6-6 with TRBJ1-4, with TRBD1 as a possible D gene (6 bases). V dropped 5 bases and J dropped 0 bases, with 13 bases sitting between them. The CDR3 is made up of 16 amino acids. Germline V gives CDR1 MNHNY, CDR2 SVGAGI (reference sequence).

The J gene is TRBJ2-4, the V gene TRBV5-1; 8 positions agree with TRBD1. The CDR3 is 17 residues long. J was trimmed by 3 bases and V by 0 bases; bases with no gene match: 8. Germline CDR1 reads SGHRS; CDR2 reads YFSETQ. CDR3 DNA sequence: TGCGCCAGCAGCTTGGCCCTGACAGGGGTGTTCAAAAACATTCAGTACTTC. Residues: CASSLALTGVFKNIQYF.

The chain carries TRBV28 and TRBJ1-1, with 9 bases lining up with TRBD1. After removal of 5 bases from V and 1 base from J, the junction contained 5 bases not matched to a gene. Germline V gene data show CDR1 as MDHEN and CDR2 as SYDVKM. This CDR3 contains 15 residues. The chain's CDR3 is CASSTPGQGNTEAFF. The DNA of the CDR3 is TGTGCCAGCAGTACCCCGGGACAGGGGAACACTGAAGCTTTCTTT.

This clone was recorded a few times. V gene TRBV6-2 or TRBV6-3 combines with J gene TRBJ2-7; D call uncertain. Per the germline V gene, CDR1 is MNHEY and CDR2 is SVGEGT. Trimming pared 6 bases from V and 0 bases from J, leaving 12 bases between. The CDR3 consists of 14 residues. The CDR3 is CASSPDMSSYEQYF. The CDR3 DNA reads as TGTGCCAGCAGCCCTGATATGAGCTCCTACGAGCAGTACTTC.

The chain carries TRBV12-5 and TRBJ2-5, with a tentative D call TRBD2 (5 bases). The V gene's germline CDR1 is LGHNT and CDR2 FRNRAP. The CDR3 is 16 amino acids. The germline V and J ends were trimmed by 0 bases and 2 bases, with 13 bases remaining between them. This CDR3 reads CASGLVRAELQETQYF. CDR3 DNA sequence: TGTGCTAGTGGTTTGGTTCGAGCGGAACTACAAGAGACCCAGTACTTC.

The chain has TRBV11-2 and TRBJ2-3, with D possibly matching TRBD1 (6 bases). The germline V and J ends were trimmed by 4 bases and 10 bases, with 15 bases remaining between them. This CDR3 has 13 amino acids. Germline-derived CDR1 and CDR2 are SGHAT and FQNNGV. The CDR3 here is CASSSFPGQAQYF. CDR3 DNA: TGTGCCAGCAGCTCCTTCCCGGGACAAGCGCAGTATTTT.

The J gene is TRBJ1-1, the V gene TRBV7-2; no firm D call. The V gene lost 6 bases and the J gene lost 5 bases, with 13 bases spanning the gap. Germline loops: CDR1 SGHTA, CDR2 FQGNSA. The CDR3 is 13 amino acids. CDR3 DNA: TGTGCCAGCAGGCAAGACTCCAGGACTGAAGCTTTCTTT. Amino acid sequence: CASRQDSRTEAFF.

The chain links TRBV7-9 to TRBJ2-7; D remains ambiguous. This CDR3 contains 12 residues. Deletions cut 6 bases from V and 0 bases from J, with 6 bases between. Germline CDR1 and CDR2: SEHNR and FQNEAQ (reference sequence). In DNA, the CDR3 is TGTGCCAGCAGTTATAACTCCTACGAGCAGTACTTC. Translating it yields CASSYNSYEQYF.

The CDR3, as DNA: TGTGCCAGCAGCTTCGTTCCCGAAGAGACCCAGTACTTC. It specifies CASSFVPEETQYF. This rearrangement joins TRBV7-2 to TRBJ2-5; D not certain. This CDR3 spans 13 amino acids. Germline CDR1 is SGHTA and CDR2 is FQGNSA. V lost 3 bases and J lost 3, with 8 bases in between.

J is TRBJ1-3 and V is TRBV9; 8 bases line up with TRBD1. Unmatched junction bases numbered 6, after V lost 4 bases and J lost 0 bases. There are 16 residues in the CDR3. CDR1 is SGDLS and CDR2 is YYNGEE in the germline V gene. The DNA for the CDR3 is TGTGCCAGCAGCTGGGGACAGGCCCACTCTGGAAACACCATATATTTT. Translated, it gives CASSWGQAHSGNTIYF. The variable domain in full, completed from reference TRBV9 and TRBJ1-3, reads DSGVTQTPKHLITATGQRVTLRCSPRSGDLSVYWYQQSLDQGLQFLIQYYNGEERAKGNILERFSAQQFPDLHSELNLSSLELGDSALYFCASSWGQAHSGNTIYFGEGSWLTVV.

This rearrangement joins TRBV11-2 to TRBJ1-1, with 8 bases that match TRBD1. This CDR3 is 15 amino acids long. Per germline, CDR1 SGHAT and CDR2 FQNNGV. The trim removed 5 bases at V and 6 bases at J, leaving 11 bases unmatched. Here the CDR3 DNA reads TGTGCCAGCAGCCGCGCAGGGGGCGAGACAGCTGAAGCTTTCTTT. Translated: CASSRAGGETAEAFF.

The chain couples TRBV4-1 to TRBJ2-7; 8 bases agree with TRBD2. Unmatched junction bases numbered 4, after V lost 0 bases and J lost 3 bases. The germline V gene encodes CDR1 MGHRA and CDR2 YSYEKL. The length of the CDR3 is 15 residues. This CDR3 reads CASSQEITSGYEQYF. For the CDR3, the DNA is TGCGCCAGCAGCCAAGAGATAACTAGCGGCTACGAGCAGTACTTC.

This sequence joins TRBV4-1 and TRBJ1-2; no firm D call. The CDR3 is made up of 15 amino acids. V gave up 4 bases and J gave up 1 base, with 13 bases separating them. Germline values: CDR1 MGHRA, CDR2 YSYEKL. The CDR3 coding sequence is TGCGCCAGCAGCCCAGGAGCAGAAAATAACTATGGCTACACCTTC. Protein product: CASSPGAENNYGYTF.

The chain recombines TRBV21-1 with TRBJ1-1. TRBV21-1 constitutes a pseudogene. This CDR3 region has 17 residues. As DNA, the CDR3 is TGTGCCAGCAGCAAAGTAAGCCCGGGGGTGGTGAACACTGAAGCTTTCTTT. Amino acid sequence: CASSKVSPGVVNTEAFF.

The V call is TRBV11-3, the J call TRBJ1-5, with D tentatively TRBD1 (6 bases). The CDR3 is 18 amino acids. The germline CDR1 and CDR2 sequences are SGHNT and YENEEA. V dropped 3 bases and J dropped 0 bases, with 18 bases sitting between them. CDR3 in DNA: TGTGCCAGCAGCTTGGGAGACTACAGGGACTATAGCAATCAGCCCCAGCATTTT. Translation gives CASSLGDYRDYSNQPQHF.

The table lists this clone with a few counts. The chain carries TRBV4-2 and TRBJ2-7; TRBD1 matches 7 bases. Germline V lookup: CDR1 LGHNA, CDR2 YNFKEQ. This CDR3 is 14 amino acids long. V was clipped by 0 bases and J by 3 bases; unmatched bases: 2. The CDR3: CASSQDAGGYEQYF. The CDR3, as DNA: TGTGCCAGCAGCCAAGATGCAGGGGGCTACGAGCAGTACTTC.

The chain recombines TRBV11-2 with TRBJ1-5; D not resolved. This CDR3 has 14 amino acids. Trimming left V 4 bases short and J 2 bases short, with 9 bases between. CDR1 and CDR2 from the germline V gene are SGHAT and FQNNGV. The CDR3 sequence is CASSSVRGNQPQHF. CDR3 DNA sequence: TGTGCCAGCAGCTCCGTTAGGGGCAATCAGCCCCAGCATTTT.

The chain combines TRBV6-2 or TRBV6-3 with TRBJ1-2; 7 bases map to TRBD1. The V and J ends lost 4 bases and 7 bases, in that order; junction bases with no gene match: 9. CDR3 length: 14 residues. Germline CDR1 MNHEY, CDR2 SVGEGT. The CDR3 bases are TGTGCCAGCAGTTTCCTACAGGGGCTCCTTGGCTACACCTTC. Protein product: CASSFLQGLLGYTF.

The chain employs TRBV6-1 and TRBJ1-1; D call uncertain. Germline V gives CDR1 MNHNS, CDR2 SASEGT. The CDR3 contains 15 residues. Trimming took off 2 bases at V and 8 bases at J, with 18 bases between the two ends. The CDR3 loop is CASSEIYRTASEAFF. DNA for the CDR3: TGTGCCAGCAGTGAAATCTACCGAACAGCCTCCGAAGCTTTCTTT.

J is TRBJ2-1 and V is TRBV4-3; D is uncertain. V lost 0 bases to trimming and J lost 7 bases, with 16 bases between them. From germline, CDR1 is LGHNA and CDR2 YSLEER. The CDR3 loop spans 16 amino acids. The CDR3 sequence is CASSQESRPLQNEQFF. The DNA of the CDR3 is TGCGCCAGCAGCCAAGAGTCCAGGCCACTCCAAAATGAGCAGTTCTTC.

The V call is TRBV11-2, the J call TRBJ2-1; 9 bases are a match to TRBD2. The CDR3 runs to 13 residues. Germline trimming cut 2 bases from V and 13 bases from J; bases unmatched to any gene: 6. Germline assignment: CDR1 SGHAT and CDR2 FQNNGV. CDR3 DNA sequence: TGTGCCAGCAGCTTAATAGATAGCGGGAGCCAGTTCTTC. Amino acids: CASSLIDSGSQFF.

This chain uses TRBV6-5 with TRBJ2-3, with D possibly TRBD1 on 6 matching bases. Germline-derived CDR1 and CDR2 are MNHEY and SVGAGI. The CDR3 is 13 residues long. The V end was cut by 5 bases, the J end by 2 bases, with 8 bases between. This CDR3 reads CASSRTDTDTQYF. The CDR3 coding sequence is TGTGCCAGCAGTCGGACAGACACAGATACGCAGTATTTT.

The chain is built from TRBV18 and TRBJ1-1; D ambiguous. The V gene lost 5 bases and the J gene lost 0 bases, with 10 bases spanning the gap. This CDR3 region has 14 residues. The germline CDR1 and CDR2 sequences are KGHSH and LQKENI. The CDR3, as DNA: TGTGCCAGCTCAGGGCAAACAATGAACACTGAAGCTTTCTTT. This translates into CASSGQTMNTEAFF.

The chain couples TRBV11-2 to TRBJ1-6; no firm D call. Germline CDR1 and CDR2: SGHAT and FQNNGV. The CDR3 runs to 17 residues. Trimming stripped 5 bases from V and 0 bases from J, with 14 bases between. DNA for the CDR3: TGTGCCAGCAGCAATAAGACTGAGAGCTCCTATAATTCACCCCTCCACTTT. Its protein is CASSNKTESSYNSPLHF. The full variable domain, with the rest looked up from reference TRBV11-2 and TRBJ1-6, is EAGVAQSPRYKIIEKRQSVAFWCNPISGHATLYWYQQILGQGPKLLIQFQNNGVVDDSQLPKDRFSAERLKGVDSTLKIQPAKLEDSAVYLCASSNKTESSYNSPLHFGNGTRLTVT.

This chain uses TRBV11-2 with TRBJ1-3; TRBD1 agrees at 9 bases. The CDR3 length is 15 residues. CDR1 is SGHAT and CDR2 is FQNNGV in the germline V gene. The J segment lost 2 bases and the V segment lost 3 bases, leaving 2 bases of the junction unmatched. CDR3 sequence reads: CASSFDRGAGNTIYF. The CDR3 region has the DNA TGTGCCAGCAGCTTTGACAGGGGGGCTGGAAACACCATATATTTT.

The V and J genes are TRBV9 and TRBJ2-1; a possible D gene is TRBD2 (6 bases). The length of the CDR3 is 16 residues. Between the trimmed V and J ends, which lost 0 bases and 3 bases, there was a span of 13 bases. Germline V lookup: CDR1 SGDLS, CDR2 YYNGEE. CDR3 residues: CASSVAEGHFYNEQFF. The DNA of the CDR3 is TGTGCCAGCAGCGTAGCGGAGGGCCATTTCTACAATGAGCAGTTCTTC.

V gene TRBV11-3 combines with J gene TRBJ2-2; TRBD2 matches 8 bases. The J segment lost 6 bases and the V segment lost 5 bases, leaving 8 bases of the junction unmatched. The CDR3 extends over 15 amino acids. Looked up from germline, CDR1 is SGHNT and CDR2 is YENEEA. This chain's CDR3 is CASSGRGTSAGELFF. Written as DNA, the CDR3 is TGTGCCAGCAGCGGGAGGGGGACTAGTGCCGGGGAGCTGTTTTTT.

The chain recombines TRBV7-9 with TRBJ1-1; 8 positions agree with TRBD1. This CDR3 is 17 amino acids long. Germline lookup yields CDR1 SEHNR and CDR2 FQNEAQ (reference sequence). With V trimmed by 5 bases and J by 5 bases, 16 bases remained unmatched. CDR3 sequence (DNA): TGTGCCAGCAGCCCACCCTGGGAGACAGGGGTTTGGACTGAAGCTTTCTTT. The encoded protein is CASSPPWETGVWTEAFF.

The chain recombines TRBV30 with TRBJ2-2; 9 nucleotides align to TRBD1. V shed 8 bases, J shed 2 bases, and the junction held 9 bases outside the gene matches. Germline CDR1 and CDR2: GTSNPN and SVGIG (reference sequence). This CDR3 spans 15 amino acids. The CDR3 reads CAGLTGGLNTGELFF. In nucleotides, the CDR3 is TGTGCCGGCTTGACAGGGGGGCTAAACACCGGGGAGCTGTTTTTT.

The rearrangement joins TRBV25-1 to TRBJ2-1; 11 nucleotides line up with TRBD2. Germline CDR1 MGHDK, CDR2 SYGVNS. The CDR3 runs 16 residues. After removal of 3 bases from V and 4 bases from J, the junction contained 5 bases not matched to a gene. The CDR3: CASSEHSGREYNEQFF. The CDR3 region has the DNA TGTGCCAGCAGTGAGCATAGCGGGAGGGAGTACAATGAGCAGTTCTTC.

This chain links TRBV7-9 with TRBJ2-2; TRBD2 aligns across 8 bases. Germline V gene data show CDR1 as SEHNR and CDR2 as FQNEAQ (reference sequence). The V and J ends lost 2 bases and 5 bases, in that order; junction bases with no gene match: 4. CDR3 size: 15 residues. The CDR3 DNA sequence: TGTGCCAGCAGCTTAATAAGCGGGAGTACCGGGGAGCTGTTTTTT. Translating gives CASSLISGSTGELFF.